The rows below give T cell receptor beta chains drawn from one sample of a study of T cells in Graves' hyperthyroidism and ophthalmopathy. MiXCR, applied by TCRdb to the multiplex PCR reads, yields one record per CDR3 protein. The data show approximately 590,000 distinct CDR3 sequences, about 15% seen once. The source material was blood. The origin of the receptors is a woman younger than 45 with Graves' hyperthyroidism. Each CDR3 is given with its conserved first and last residue. The D gene is left open where the match is weak. Only part of the rows carry a size: once, few, many, or a class if the clone is expanded.

CASSPQPLNNEQFF TGTGCCAGCTCACCACAGCCTCTCAACAATGAGCAGTTCTTC TRBJ2-1 TRBV18 many NA
CASSKAWDTTYEQYF TGTGCCAGCAGCAAAGCGTGGGACACTACCTACGAGCAGTACTTC TRBJ2-7 TRBV6-1 NA NA
CASRKGGLAGVWDNEQFF TGCGCCAGCCGAAAAGGTGGGCTAGCGGGAGTTTGGGACAATGAGCAGTTCTTC TRBJ2-1 TRBV4-1 NA TRBD2
CSARSRLSNTEAFF TGCAGTGCTAGGTCTAGGCTCTCGAACACTGAAGCTTTCTTT TRBJ1-1 TRBV20-1 many NA
CSARDRLSGRIYEQYF TGCAGTGCTAGAGATCGTCTTAGCGGGAGGATCTACGAGCAGTACTTC TRBJ2-7 TRBV20-1 many TRBD2
CASSLVSGTGGLYEQYF TGTGCCAGCAGCTTAGTTTCCGGGACAGGGGGCCTCTACGAGCAGTACTTC TRBJ2-7 TRBV7-9 few TRBD1
CASSPGRIIYTEAFF TGTGCCAGCAGCCCGGGACGGATAATTTACACTGAAGCTTTCTTT TRBJ1-1 TRBV6-1 many NA
CASSLKRSRGDTQYF TGTGCCAGCAGTTTAAAGCGGTCCAGAGGGGATACGCAGTATTTT TRBJ2-3 TRBV27 NA NA
CASSISSGPPYEQYF TGTGCCAGTAGTATCTCTAGCGGACCGCCCTACGAGCAGTACTTC TRBJ2-7 TRBV19 NA TRBD2
CASSYSGGATKNIQYF TGTGCCAGCAGTTACTCCGGGGGCGCGACCAAGAACATTCAGTACTTC TRBJ2-4 TRBV6-5 few NA
CASSLSSSGRGNEQFF TGTGCCAGCAGTTTATCTTCTAGCGGGAGGGGCAATGAGCAGTTCTTC TRBJ2-1 TRBV27 many TRBD2
CASSYRSGGSYNEQFF TGTGCCAGCAGTTATAGGAGCGGCGGCTCCTACAATGAGCAGTTCTTC TRBJ2-1 TRBV6-2/TRBV6-3 few NA
CASSPPTGTREKLFF TGTGCCAGCTCACCACCGACGGGTACTAGGGAAAAACTGTTTTTT TRBJ1-4 TRBV18 many NA
CASSVAGGNEKLFF TGTGCCAGCAGCGTGGCAGGGGGAAATGAAAAACTGTTTTTT TRBJ1-4 TRBV9 NA TRBD1
CATTTGSWEKLFF TGTGCCACCACCACAGGGTCCTGGGAAAAACTGTTTTTT TRBJ1-4 TRBV28 many NA
CASSLAFEAGWYVNEQFF TGCGCCAGCAGCTTGGCCTTTGAAGCAGGGTGGTATGTCAATGAGCAGTTCTTC TRBJ2-1 TRBV5-1 many NA
CSARPVETPAKNIQYF TGCAGTGCGAGACCAGTAGAAACTCCAGCCAAAAACATTCAGTACTTC TRBJ2-4 TRBV20-1 many NA
CTSSYSRQRNYEQYF TGTACCAGCAGTTACTCGCGACAGAGGAACTACGAGCAGTACTTC TRBJ2-7 TRBV6-5 many NA
CSAPQTGVDTEAFF TGCAGTGCTCCCCAGACAGGGGTGGACACTGAAGCTTTCTTT TRBJ1-1 TRBV20-1 few TRBD1
CASSYTSRGQYF TGTGCCAGCAGTTACACTAGCCGCGGGCAGTACTTC TRBJ2-7 TRBV6-5 many NA
CSASGSGEETQYF TGCAGTGCTTCAGGGTCGGGCGAAGAGACCCAGTACTTC TRBJ2-5 TRBV20-1 few NA
CASSGQRDEKLFF TGTGCCAGCAGTGGACAGAGAGATGAAAAACTGTTTTTT TRBJ1-4 TRBV6-2/TRBV6-3 NA NA
CAWSDPRTVTTNEKLFF TGTGCCTGGAGTGACCCCCGGACAGTAACAACTAATGAAAAACTGTTTTTT TRBJ1-4 TRBV30 many NA
CASSSSSGRASYNEQFF TGTGCCAGCAGCTCGTCTAGCGGGAGGGCCTCGTACAATGAGCAGTTCTTC TRBJ2-1 TRBV7-3 many TRBD2
CASSVARDSEQYF TGTGCCAGCAGTGTAGCCAGGGATAGCGAGCAGTACTTC TRBJ2-7 TRBV2 many NA
CASGILGVGDEQYF TGTGCCAGCGGAATTCTAGGGGTGGGTGACGAGCAGTACTTC TRBJ2-7 TRBV7-9 NA NA
CASSELTGVRGGSYNEQFF TGTGCCAGCAGTGAACTCACAGGGGTGCGGGGGGGCTCCTACAATGAGCAGTTCTTC TRBJ2-1 TRBV25-1 NA TRBD2
CASSQDWTSHWETQYF TGTGCCAGCAGCCAAGATTGGACTAGCCATTGGGAGACCCAGTACTTC TRBJ2-5 TRBV14 NA TRBD2
CASSDGTSGRVPDEQYF TGTGCCAGCAGCGACGGGACTAGCGGGAGGGTGCCGGATGAGCAGTACTTC TRBJ2-7 TRBV9 NA TRBD2